The rows below give T cell receptor beta chains drawn from one sample of a study of vaccination and CD4 T cells after COVID-19. TCRdb re-called the PCR reads with MiXCR, one entry per CDR3 protein. The sample lists about 15,000 distinct CDR3 sequences; roughly 53% were seen once. For these receptors, no antigen is known. The sample consisted of CD4+ T cells from blood, cultured in vitro, taken before SARS-CoV-2 vaccination. These receptors came from a human donor who had recovered from COVID-19. CDR3s include the opening cysteine and the closing phenylalanine or tryptophan. Fields, in order: CDR3 protein, CDR3 DNA, J gene, V gene, D gene, clone size. D genes are given only for firm matches. A clone size is listed for some rows: how often the clone was seen (once, few, many), or a class if it is expanded.

CASSYSVDRAERNQYF TGTGCCAGCAGTTACTCGGTTGATAGGGCGGAGCGGAACCAGTACTTC TRBJ2-5 TRBV6-5 - -
CSARDSGRYSAFF TGCAGTGCTAGAGATTCGGGGCGGTATTCGGCTTTCTTT TRBJ1-1 TRBV20-1 - -
CASSEARAENQPQHF TGTGCCAGCAGTGAAGCGAGGGCGGAAAATCAGCCCCAGCATTTT TRBJ1-5 TRBV6-1 - -
CASSFLGLAGLPYNEQFF TGTGCCAGCAGCTTTTTGGGACTAGCGGGGCTTCCCTACAATGAGCAGTTCTTC TRBJ2-1 TRBV7-9 TRBD2 -
CASSDFNQPQHF TGTGCCAGCAGTGATTTTAATCAGCCCCAGCATTTT TRBJ1-5 TRBV6-1 - -
CASSRDYQDTQYF TGTGCCAGCAGCCGGGACTACCAAGATACGCAGTATTTT TRBJ2-3 TRBV7-3 TRBD2 -
CASSLDGGSTLEQYF TGTGCCAGCAGCTTAGACGGCGGGAGTACTCTCGAGCAGTACTTC TRBJ2-7 TRBV7-2 TRBD2 -
CASSESRTVAQPQHF TGTGCCAGCAGTGAATCTCGGACAGTCGCTCAGCCCCAGCATTTT TRBJ1-5 TRBV2 - -
CASSEPTGGIWGTEAFF TGTGCCAGCAGTGAACCGACAGGGGGCATCTGGGGCACTGAAGCTTTCTTT TRBJ1-1 TRBV6-1 TRBD1 -
CASSYLFTDTQYF TGTGCCAGCAGTTACCTCTTCACAGATACGCAGTATTTT TRBJ2-3 TRBV6-5 - -
CASSSRQGRQSPLHF TGTGCCAGCAGCTCAAGACAGGGCCGCCAATCACCCCTCCACTTT TRBJ1-6 TRBV11-3 TRBD1 -
CASRASGGHNEQFF TGTGCCAGCAGAGCTAGCGGGGGCCACAATGAGCAGTTCTTC TRBJ2-1 TRBV6-1 TRBD2 -
CSANAGASGNEKLFF TGCAGTGCCAACGCCGGGGCCTCAGGGAATGAAAAACTGTTTTTT TRBJ1-4 TRBV20-1 - -
CASSPDRRFTEAFF TGTGCCAGCAGCCCCGACAGGAGATTCACTGAAGCTTTCTTT TRBJ1-1 TRBV5-4 - -
CASPHKSSSPEAFF TGTGCCAGCCCTCATAAAAGTAGTTCTCCCGAAGCTTTCTTT TRBJ1-1 TRBV21-1 - few
CASSLLGTYNSPLHF TGTGCCAGCAGTTTATTAGGGACCTATAATTCACCCCTCCACTTT TRBJ1-6 TRBV27 - few
CASSLPGARYGYTF TGTGCCAGTTCCCTCCCAGGGGCGCGGTATGGCTACACCTTC TRBJ1-2 TRBV19 - -
CASSYSGGRGRNEQYF TGTGCCAGCAGTTACTCTGGTGGAAGGGGGAGGAACGAGCAGTACTTC TRBJ2-7 TRBV6-5 - -
CASSWTDKSPLHF TGTGCCAGCAGTTGGACAGATAAGTCACCCCTCCACTTT TRBJ1-6 TRBV6-5 - few
CASRTDRGPNSPLHF TGTGCCAGTAGGACAGATAGGGGGCCAAATTCACCCCTCCACTTT TRBJ1-6 TRBV19 TRBD1 -
CASTPPTFGGSGNTIYF TGTGCCAGCACCCCTCCCACATTCGGTGGCTCTGGAAACACCATATATTTT TRBJ1-3 TRBV7-9 - -
CASSPLTGRYGYTF TGTGCCAGCAGCCCGTTGACAGGCCGGTATGGCTACACCTTC TRBJ1-2 TRBV14 - -
CASYETPSYGYTF TGTGCCAGCTATGAGACACCATCGTATGGCTACACCTTC TRBJ1-2 TRBV28 - once
CASSFGLAGIQETQYF TGTGCCAGCAGTTTTGGACTAGCGGGAATCCAAGAGACCCAGTACTTC TRBJ2-5 TRBV6-2/TRBV6-3 TRBD2 few
CATSREADGRSYEQYF TGTGCCACCAGCAGAGAAGCCGACGGGCGCTCCTACGAGCAGTACTTC TRBJ2-7 TRBV15 - few
CASSSTGGHYGYTF TGTGCCAGCAGCTCGACAGGGGGGCACTATGGCTACACCTTC TRBJ1-2 TRBV7-9 TRBD1 -
CASSLKAGRDTEAFF TGTGCCAGCAGCTTAAAGGCAGGGAGAGACACTGAAGCTTTCTTT TRBJ1-1 TRBV7-3 - -
CSVGPGLRSEAFF TGCAGCGTTGGCCCGGGACTTCGATCTGAAGCTTTCTTT TRBJ1-1 TRBV29-1 - few
CASTRLAGAGDTGELFF TGTGCCAGCACCAGACTAGCGGGGGCCGGGGACACCGGGGAGCTGTTTTTT TRBJ2-2 TRBV6-1 TRBD2 -
CSASAGAGELFF TGCAGTGCTAGTGCAGGGGCCGGGGAGCTGTTTTTT TRBJ2-2 TRBV20-1 - few
CASSLGVVGEQYF TGTGCCAGCAGCTTAGGGGTAGTTGGCGAGCAGTACTTC TRBJ2-7 TRBV11-3 - -
CASSSAGVSEQYF TGTGCCAGCAGCTCAGCGGGTGTTTCGGAGCAGTACTTC TRBJ2-7 TRBV5-6 - few
CSARGEGIDYGYTF TGCAGTGCTAGAGGGGAGGGGATCGACTATGGCTACACCTTC TRBJ1-2 TRBV20-1 - -